The 6 T cell receptor beta chains listed next were all sequenced from one sample in a study of shared clonotypes between healthy human individuals. Sequencing was performed with immunoSEQ multiplex PCR; in TCRdb, only in-frame clones are kept and a portion is missing. The sample holds 2 million to 3 million clones; approximately 94% are singletons and the top ten take 0.36%. Sequenced material: naive CD4+ T cells from PBMCs. Subset specified: CD45RA+ positively selected. Receptors originate from a man aged 18 to 29 in good health. Some clones in this sample may be carry-over from other donors' samples.

Comments on this clone: Other DNA sequences within the sample encode an identical CDR3. This chain uses TRBV18 with TRBJ1-1; D uncertain. This CDR3 region has 12 residues. CDR1 and CDR2 from the germline V gene are KGHSH and LQKENI. V was shortened by 3 bases and J by 4 bases, with 6 bases between the two germline ends. CDR3 nucleotides: TGTGCCAGCTCACCGGGGAGCACTGAAGCTTTCTTT. Translated, it gives CASSPGSTEAFF.

The chain combines TRBV11-2 with TRBJ2-3; possible D gene TRBD2, 6 bases. Trimming removed 1 base from V and 7 bases from J, with 12 bases in between. Germline V gene sequence: CDR1 SGHAT, CDR2 FQNNGV. CDR3 length: 14 amino acids. The CDR3 nucleotides read TGTGCCAGCAGCTTAGTGGGTAGCGGCAATACGCAGTATTTT. It specifies CASSLVGSGNTQYF. The entire variable domain, with the rest obtained from reference TRBV11-2 and TRBJ2-3, is as follows: EAGVAQSPRYKIIEKRQSVAFWCNPISGHATLYWYQQILGQGPKLLIQFQNNGVVDDSQLPKDRFSAERLKGVDSTLKIQPAKLEDSAVYLCASSLVGSGNTQYFGPGTRLTVL.

The rearrangement joins TRBV13 to TRBJ2-1; 7 bases map to TRBD2. Germline V lookup: CDR1 PRHDT, CDR2 FYEKMQ (reference sequence). The CDR3 loop spans 18 amino acids. J was trimmed by 0 bases and V by 3 bases; bases with no gene match: 11. The DNA for the CDR3 is TGTGCCAGCAGCTTGCGGGGAGGGGCGGGACTCTCCTACAATGAGCAGTTCTTC. This translates into CASSLRGGAGLSYNEQFF.

This chain joins TRBV7-3 and TRBJ2-7; 9 nucleotides agree with TRBD2. V lost 2 bases to trimming and J lost 3 bases; unmatched junction nucleotides: 5. CDR1 and CDR2 (germline): SGHTA, FQGTGA. This CDR3 region has 15 residues. In nucleotides, the CDR3 is TGTGCCAGCAGCTTAGGGGCGGGAGGGAACTACGAGCAGTACTTC. Amino acids: CASSLGAGGNYEQYF.

The chain carries TRBV5-1 and TRBJ2-7; TRBD1 is a possible D gene (6 bases). Trimming left V 0 bases short and J 6 bases short, with 13 bases between. This CDR3 spans 14 amino acids. The germline V gene encodes CDR1 SGHRS and CDR2 YFSETQ. CDR3 protein: CASSLDGGVGEQYF. The CDR3 bases are TGCGCCAGCAGCTTGGATGGGGGCGTAGGCGAGCAGTACTTC.

The chain employs TRBV7-2 and TRBJ2-3, with TRBD2 matching over 14 bases. This CDR3 has 16 amino acids. The V gene end was trimmed by 5 bases and the J gene end by 7 bases; junction bases not matched to a gene: 8. Germline CDR1 is SGHTA and CDR2 is FQGNSA. CDR3 sequence: CASSRGLAGVVYTQYF. Written as DNA, the CDR3 is TGTGCCAGCAGCCGGGGACTAGCGGGAGTGGTATATACGCAGTATTTT.